These 10 T cell receptor beta chains were sequenced from one sample in a study of naive and memory T cell subsets. Stated treatment: skin biopsy from PPD injection site in Mantoux-positive individual. Reverse transcription used DNase-treated unsorted total RNA, aiming for roughly 1 to 1000 ng. Reverse transcription of blood and skin TCR RNA was primed at alpha and beta constant regions. In TCRdb, the UMI-ligation and nested PCR reads were re-called with MiXCR into one record per CDR3 protein. The sample lists about 20,000 distinct CDR3 sequences, 8% to 10% occurring once. The sample here was skin, taken from a tuberculin skin test site. These receptors were collected from an adult in good health.

This clonotype was counted many times. The genes are TRBV13 and TRBJ2-7; 10 positions agree with TRBD1. CDR1 and CDR2 from the germline V gene are PRHDT and FYEKMQ (reference sequence). The CDR3 has 16 residues. V lost 2 bases, J lost 5 bases, and 9 bases stayed unmatched. In nucleotides, the CDR3 is TGTGCCAGCAGCTTAAGCAGGGACAGGGGTAAGAACGAGCAGTACTTC. Encoded protein: CASSLSRDRGKNEQYF.

This sequence joins TRBV2 and TRBJ2-3, with 7 bases fitting TRBD2. This CDR3 region has 15 residues. CDR1 and CDR2 (germline): SNHLY, FYNNEI. J gave up 0 bases and V 5 bases, and 5 bases lay outside the gene matches. The CDR3 region has the DNA TGTGCCAGCAGTAGGGAGGGATCTAGCACAGATACGCAGTATTTT. Encoded protein: CASSREGSSTDTQYF.

There are many counts of this clonotype. The rearrangement joins TRBV6-5 to TRBJ2-3; D gene unclear. The germline V and J ends were trimmed by 2 bases and 4 bases, with 10 bases remaining between them. The CDR3 has 14 amino acids. Per the germline V gene, CDR1 is MNHEY and CDR2 is SVGAGI. CDR3 amino acids: CASSYQTSPDTQYF. DNA of the CDR3: TGTGCCAGCAGTTACCAGACCTCCCCAGATACGCAGTATTTT.

Ten or more counts support this clonotype. The chain is built from TRBV12-3 or TRBV12-4 and TRBJ2-1; perhaps TRBD1 as D (6 bases). V gave up 6 bases and J gave up 5 bases, with 11 bases separating them. This CDR3 is built from 13 residues. This CDR3 is CASSETGDNEQFF. Here the CDR3 DNA reads TGTGCCAGCAGCGAGACAGGAGACAATGAGCAGTTCTTC.

At least ten counts were recorded for this clonotype. The V and J genes are TRBV4-3 and TRBJ2-7; 9 nucleotides match TRBD1. The V and J ends lost 0 bases and 2 bases, in that order; junction bases with no gene match: 2. Germline CDR1 is LGHNA and CDR2 is YSLEER. The CDR3 runs to 15 residues. The chain's CDR3 is CASSQEGTGPYEQYF. CDR3 DNA: TGCGCCAGCAGCCAAGAGGGGACAGGGCCCTACGAGCAGTACTTC.

By sample share, this clonotype is medium-sized (0.01 to 0.1%). The rearrangement uses TRBV20-1 and TRBJ2-7; TRBD1 is a possible D gene (6 bases). Germline V gene sequence: CDR1 DFQATT, CDR2 SNEGSKA (reference sequence). The CDR3 covers 12 residues. With 4 bases removed from V and 3 bases from J, the gap between germline ends came to 10 bases. CDR3 coding DNA: TGCAGTGCTAAAGGACAGATCTACGAGCAGTACTTC. It translates to CSAKGQIYEQYF.

On this clonotype: This may be a read error: a much more frequent sequence differs by one nucleotide. The rearrangement uses TRBV28 and TRBJ2-7, with TRBD1 matching 9 bases. Germline V CDR1 and CDR2: MDHEN, SYDVKM. The CDR3 totals 14 residues. The J segment lost 4 bases and the V segment lost 6 bases, leaving 7 bases of the junction unmatched. CDR3 coding DNA: TGTGCCAGCAGAGCTACAGGGGGCAAGTACGAGCAGTACTTC. Amino acids: CASRATGGKYEQYF.

This clonotype was recorded many times. V gene TRBV20-1 combines with J gene TRBJ2-1; D ambiguous. CDR1 is DFQATT, CDR2 SNEGSKA, per germline (reference sequence). Trimming stripped 3 bases from V and 4 bases from J, with 13 bases between. CDR3 length: 14 residues. The CDR3 loop is CSASWAVNYNEQFF. In nucleotides, the CDR3 is TGCAGTGCTAGCTGGGCGGTCAATTACAATGAGCAGTTCTTC.

This clonotype was counted many times. The chain employs TRBV29-1 and TRBJ2-3, with TRBD2 matching 9 bases. Trimming cost V 3 bases and J 4 bases; bases outside gene matches: 14. The CDR3 runs 17 residues. Per the germline V gene, CDR1 is SQVTM and CDR2 is ANQGSEA. CDR3 in amino acids: CSVEDFVAGARPDTQYF. The CDR3 nucleotides are TGCAGCGTTGAGGATTTTGTAGCGGGGGCCCGTCCAGATACGCAGTATTTT.

This clonotype was observed at least ten times. This chain joins TRBV5-1 and TRBJ1-1; D not resolved. The CDR3 runs 14 residues. Trimming pared 3 bases from V and 10 bases from J, leaving 19 bases between. The germline gives CDR1 SGHRS, CDR2 YFSETQ. CDR3 protein: CASSSNSGRLGAFF. The CDR3 DNA reads as TGCGCCAGCAGCTCAAATTCCGGACGGTTGGGAGCTTTCTTT.